These T cell receptor beta chains were read from a single sample in a study of blood T cell repertoires in COVID-19. Here immunoSEQ multiplex PCR was the method, and the copy in TCRdb shows in-frame clones only, minus some. The sample lists about 210,000 clones, more than 70% occurring once. Material for sequencing was peripheral blood. These receptors all stem from a man in his fifties or sixties with active or convalescent COVID-19. The CDR3 runs from the conserved cysteine through the conserved F or W. Fields, in order: V gene, D gene, clone size, J gene, CDR3 DNA, CDR3 protein. The D gene is left open where the match is weak. Expanded clones are given a class, and other clones once, few, many or no size at all.

TRBV4-1,-,-,TRBJ1-4,TGCGCCAGCAGCTCCTATGGGGAGGTACCTAATGAAAAACTGTTTTTT,CASSSYGEVPNEKLFF
TRBV23-1,-,-,TRBJ2-5,TGCGCCACCCCGTTCTTCCTCCAAGAGACCCAGTACTTC,CATPFFLQETQYF
TRBV6-5,-,-,TRBJ1-4,TGTGCCAGCAGTTTCCGGGCCCAGGGGGAAAAACTGTTTTTT,CASSFRAQGEKLFF
TRBV7-8,TRBD2,-,TRBJ2-4,TGTGCCAGCAGCAGCCGGACTAGCACCATTCAGTACTTC,CASSSRTSTIQYF
TRBV6-4,-,-,TRBJ1-4,TGTGTCAGCAGCCCCACAGGGAAGACTAATGAAAAACTGTTTTTT,CVSSPTGKTNEKLFF
TRBV3-1/TRBV3-2,TRBD2,few,TRBJ2-1,TGTGCCAGCAGCAGTCGGGGGGGGTCCTACAATGAGCAGTTCTTC,CASSSRGGSYNEQFF
TRBV5-1,TRBD1,few,TRBJ1-1,TGCGCCAGCACCTCGCCCTCGACAGGGGAAAACACTGAAGCTTTCTTT,CASTSPSTGENTEAFF
TRBV5-1,TRBD1,-,TRBJ2-7,TGCGCCAGCAGCTTCGGACAGGGGCCCTACGAGCAGTACTTC,CASSFGQGPYEQYF
TRBV29-1,-,-,TRBJ1-1,TGCAGCGTCAAGGGGAACAGGAACACTGAAGCTTTCTTT,CSVKGNRNTEAFF
TRBV11-2,TRBD2,-,TRBJ2-3,TGTGCCAGCAGGCGCATGACTAGCGGGGGCTTTACAGATACGCAGTATTTT,CASRRMTSGGFTDTQYF
TRBV7-2,TRBD2,-,TRBJ2-3,TGTGCCAGCAGCTGGCTAGCGGGACATAGCACAGATACGCAGTATTTT,CASSWLAGHSTDTQYF
TRBV5-4,TRBD1,-,TRBJ2-5,TGTGCCAGCAGGCTGGGACAGGGTTTAAGGGGAGAGACCCAGTACTTC,CASRLGQGLRGETQYF
TRBV5-1,-,-,TRBJ2-7,TGCGCCAGCAGGATTGCCGAGGCCTACGAGCAGTACTTC,CASRIAEAYEQYF
TRBV9,TRBD1,-,TRBJ2-2,TGTGCCAGCAGCGATGACAGGGGCACCGGGGAGCTGTTTTTT,CASSDDRGTGELFF
TRBV2,-,-,TRBJ1-2,TGTGCCAGCAGTCCCAGGCAGGGGTATAGTGGCTACACCTTC,CASSPRQGYSGYTF
TRBV24-1,TRBD1,-,TRBJ2-5,TGTGCCACCAGTGTGGCCTCCGGGACAGGGCAGGAGACCCAGTACTTC,CATSVASGTGQETQYF